The next 2 T cell receptor beta chains were all read from a single sample in a study of T cell repertoires in cytomegalovirus infection (dated by TCRdb to between 2018 and 2021). Instrument on record: Illumina HiSeq 1500. TCRdb redid the processing of the public reads, applying fastp at Q25 and MiXCR, and retained in-frame beta chains. Each entry merges the rows of one CDR3 protein and shows their most common DNA and genes. Across this sample there are around 530,000 distinct CDR3 sequences, with 15% to 20% seen only once. The leading ten clones occupy about 24% of the sample. Material: CD8+ T cells from PBMCs. These receptors all come from a human donor in good health (CMV status not recorded). Some clones in this sample may be carry-over from other donors' samples.

The J gene is TRBJ1-1, the V gene TRBV6-2 or TRBV6-3, with D uncertain. Germline loops: CDR1 MNHEY, CDR2 SVGEGT. This CDR3 is 11 amino acids long. Trimming shortened V by 7 bases and J by 7 bases, and 10 bases separated the two germline ends. CDR3 nucleotide sequence: TGTGCCAGCAACGGAGCGCTTGAAGCTTTCTTT. Encoded protein: CASNGALEAFF.

The chain joins TRBV18 to TRBJ2-7, with a weak D call TRBD2 (6 bases). CDR1 is KGHSH, CDR2 LQKENI, per germline. V was clipped by 3 bases and J by 3 bases, with 12 bases between them. CDR3 size: 14 residues. CDR3 DNA sequence: TGTGCCAGCTCACCTCGGGACTCCCACTACGAGCAGTACTTC. Protein product: CASSPRDSHYEQYF.